This is a list of T cell receptor beta chains from one sample in a study of siplizumab effects on memory and regulatory T cells. Assay: immunoSEQ multiplex PCR; the TCRdb copy retains only in-frame clones and omits some. The table lists more than 85,000 clones, just over 90% of them singletons. The specimen was Tregs sorted from blood. All receptors derive from a human donor in good health. Both conserved end residues are part of each CDR3. A D gene is named only where the DNA matches it firmly. The size of a clone is reported for some rows only, either as once, few or many, or as a class for expanded clones.

d_call	v_call	clone_size	j_call	cdr3_aa	cdr3_nt
.	TRBV6-6	.	TRBJ1-1	CASTGGIVSFF	TGTGCCAGCACCGGAGGGATCGTGTCTTTCTTT
TRBD1	TRBV2	.	TRBJ2-5	CASTIDRGQTQYF	TGTGCCAGCACGATCGACAGGGGACAGACCCAGTACTTC
TRBD2	TRBV5-1	.	TRBJ2-2	CASRPSGLTNTGELFF	TGCGCCAGCAGGCCCTCGGGACTAACAAACACCGGGGAGCTGTTTTTT
TRBD1	TRBV9	once	TRBJ1-5	CASSGPDRGPQHF	TGTGCCAGCAGCGGCCCGGACAGGGGCCCCCAGCATTTT
.	TRBV9	.	TRBJ1-3	CASSVGGTGNTIYF	TGTGCCAGCAGCGTAGGGGGGACAGGAAACACCATATATTTT
.	TRBV10-2	.	TRBJ2-3	CASSEAGGTDTQYF	TGCGCCAGCAGTGAGGCCGGGGGCACAGATACGCAGTATTTT
.	TRBV5-1	.	TRBJ2-5	CASSLAGGKGTQYF	TGCGCCAGCAGCTTGGCCGGTGGTAAGGGGACCCAGTACTTC
.	TRBV6-5	.	TRBJ2-7	CASRAGPYEQYF	TGTGCCAGCAGGGCGGGCCCTTACGAGCAGTACTTC
TRBD2	TRBV28	.	TRBJ2-7	CASKRELAGSYEQYF	TGTGCCAGCAAAAGGGAGCTAGCGGGCTCCTACGAGCAGTACTTC
.	TRBV15	.	TRBJ1-5	CATSRETVYSNQPQHF	TGTGCCACCAGCAGAGAGACAGTATATAGCAATCAGCCCCAGCATTTT
.	TRBV6-1	.	TRBJ2-3	CASSGATDTQYF	TGTGCCAGCAGTGGAGCCACAGATACGCAGTATTTT
.	TRBV5-1	.	TRBJ2-5	CASSLEFTFPPEGETQYF	TGCGCCAGCAGCTTGGAATTTACGTTCCCGCCAGAAGGAGAGACCCAGTACTTC
TRBD2	TRBV5-1	.	TRBJ2-1	CASSTGLAGGLYNEQFF	TGCGCCAGCAGCACCGGACTAGCGGGAGGGTTGTACAATGAGCAGTTCTTC
TRBD2	TRBV23-1	.	TRBJ2-1	CASSQRTISGRHNEQFF	TGCGCCAGCAGTCAACGCACTATTAGCGGGAGACACAATGAGCAGTTCTTC
.	TRBV21-1	.	TRBJ1-4	CASSKEKTGEKLFF	TGTGCCAGCAGCAAGGAGAAGACGGGTGAAAAACTGTTTTTT
.	TRBV25-1	.	TRBJ1-2	CASSVSTGRGRYGYTF	TGTGCCAGCAGTGTTTCGACAGGTCGGGGCAGGTATGGCTACACCTTC
.	TRBV7-3	.	TRBJ2-7	CASSLGTPPYEQYF	TGTGCCAGCAGCTTAGGGACACCTCCCTACGAGCAGTACTTC
.	TRBV19	few	TRBJ1-2	CASFDWYGYTF	TGTGCCAGCTTCGACTGGTATGGCTACACCTTC
.	TRBV7-8	.	TRBJ2-6	CASKSRPGSGANVLTF	TGTGCCAGCAAGTCCAGGCCAGGCTCTGGGGCCAACGTCCTGACTTTC
.	TRBV19	.	TRBJ2-2	CASSDWGGPGELFF	TGTGCCAGTAGTGATTGGGGGGGCCCCGGGGAGCTGTTTTTT
TRBD1	TRBV19	.	TRBJ1-1	CASSSRDRGLAFF	TGTGCCAGTAGTTCCCGGGACAGGGGGCTAGCTTTCTTT
.	TRBV5-1	.	TRBJ2-3	CASSVSTDTQYF	TGCGCCAGCAGCGTATCTACAGATACGCAGTATTTT
TRBD2	TRBV19	.	TRBJ2-3	CASSILAAGDTQYF	TGTGCCAGTAGTATACTAGCGGCAGGAGATACGCAGTATTTT
.	TRBV14	.	TRBJ2-7	CASSQDFGGTYEQYF	TGTGCCAGCAGCCAAGATTTTGGGGGAACCTACGAGCAGTACTTC
.	TRBV5-1	.	TRBJ2-7	CASSSQGGSSYEQYF	TGCGCCAGCAGCTCCCAAGGTGGAAGCTCCTACGAGCAGTACTTC
.	TRBV11-2	.	TRBJ2-3	CASSFSGVMSTDTQYF	TGTGCCAGCAGCTTTTCCGGAGTAATGAGCACAGATACGCAGTATTTT
.	TRBV14	.	TRBJ2-7	CASSKTVALNF	TGTGCCAGCAGCAAAACGGTGGCGTTGAACTTC
.	TRBV29-1	.	TRBJ2-7	CTARAREGEQYF	TGCACCGCACGGGCTAGAGAGGGCGAGCAGTACTTC
.	TRBV10-1	few	TRBJ2-4	CASSEHQAKNIQYF	TGCGCCAGCAGCGAGCACCAAGCCAAAAACATTCAGTACTTC
.	TRBV14	.	TRBJ2-5	CASSPLGVRETQYF	TGTGCCAGCAGCCCCCTTGGGGTCAGGGAGACCCAGTACTTC
.	TRBV2	.	TRBJ2-3	CASSGIAVTDTQYF	TGTGCCAGCAGTGGAATAGCGGTCACAGATACGCAGTATTTT
.	TRBV19	.	TRBJ2-1	CASSIGAASYNEQFF	TGTGCCAGTAGTATAGGTGCGGCGTCCTACAATGAGCAGTTCTTC
.	TRBV2	.	TRBJ2-3	CASRRVNTQYF	TGTGCCAGCAGAAGGGTGAATACGCAGTATTTT
.	TRBV4-1	.	TRBJ2-3	CASSQDSIGYTDTQYF	TGCGCCAGCAGCCAAGACAGTATCGGTTACACAGATACGCAGTATTTT
.	TRBV7-9	.	TRBJ2-1	CASSPRPNSYNEQFF	TGTGCCAGCAGCCCACGTCCGAACTCCTACAATGAGCAGTTCTTC
.	TRBV6-5	.	TRBJ1-1	CASSQQGPNTEAFF	TGTGCCAGCAGTCAACAGGGCCCGAACACTGAAGCTTTCTTT
TRBD2	TRBV28	.	TRBJ2-7	CASSEMTSGISSYEQYF	TGTGCCAGCAGTGAGATGACTAGCGGGATAAGTTCCTACGAGCAGTACTTC
TRBD1	TRBV18	.	TRBJ1-3	CASSPYDRVDTIYF	TGTGCCAGCTCACCGTACGACAGGGTCGACACCATATATTTT
.	TRBV7-3	once	TRBJ2-1	CASSLGGSNNEQFF	TGTGCCAGCAGCTTAGGGGGTTCAAACAATGAGCAGTTCTTC
TRBD2	TRBV28	.	TRBJ2-1	CASSLASGNYNEQFF	TGTGCCAGCAGTTTAGCTAGCGGGAACTACAATGAGCAGTTCTTC
.	TRBV10-1	few	TRBJ2-4	CASSDNHSGKNIQYF	TGCGCCAGCAGTGATAACCATTCGGGCAAAAACATTCAGTACTTC
.	TRBV27	.	TRBJ1-2	CASSFDGAGGYTF	TGTGCCAGCAGTTTCGATGGGGCAGGTGGCTACACCTTC
TRBD2	TRBV9	.	TRBJ2-1	CASSVATSGNEQFF	TGTGCCAGCAGCGTAGCTACTAGCGGTAATGAGCAGTTCTTC